Presented here are 21 T cell receptor beta chains from one specimen sequenced in a study of cytomegalovirus exposure and HLA in healthy donors. Primers for the PCR totalled 60 Vbeta and 13 Jbeta. Produced via immunoSEQ multiplex PCR; TCRdb's table is partial and in-frame only. The table has approximately 100,000 clones, over 70% seen once. Sequencing input: PBMCs. The receptors here all came from a man aged 45-65 years in good health and CMV-seronegative.

As regards this clone: The junction departs from the called germline gene at one end, perhaps through a read error. This rearrangement joins TRBV7-7 to TRBJ2-5; 10 bases fit TRBD1. CDR1 is SSHAT and CDR2 is FNYEAQ in the germline V gene (reference sequence). The CDR3 is made up of 14 amino acids. The CDR3 DNA reads TGTGCTAGCAGCCGGACAGGGGGGAAAGAGACCCAGTACTTC. This gives the protein CASSRTGGKETQYF.

This chain uses TRBV10-3 with TRBJ1-2, with a possible D match to TRBD1 (5 bases). The CDR3 totals 14 residues. Germline V gene sequence: CDR1 ENHRY, CDR2 SYGVKD. The germline V and J ends were trimmed by 0 bases and 8 bases, with 13 bases remaining between them. The CDR3 spells CAISESTAQGGYTF. The DNA for the CDR3 is TGTGCCATCAGTGAGTCGACGGCCCAGGGAGGCTACACCTTC.

The J gene is TRBJ2-5, the V gene TRBV7-9; 11 positions agree with TRBD2. The DNA end is more similar to TRBJ2-7, so the J call may be wrong. Per germline, CDR1 SEHNR and CDR2 FQNEAQ (reference sequence). The CDR3 loop spans 17 amino acids. The CDR3 reads CASSLVTSGGISYEQYF. The CDR3 nucleotides are TGTGCCAGCAGCTTAGTTACTAGCGGGGGTATTTCCTACGAGCAGTACTTC.

This sequence joins TRBV11-2 and TRBJ2-7, with 7 positions matching TRBD1. The germline gives CDR1 SGHAT, CDR2 FQNNGV. Trimming at V came to 3 bases and at J to 9 bases, leaving 8 bases not matched to a gene. CDR3 length equals 13 residues. CDR3 amino acids: CASSFGTVVGQYF. In nucleotides, the CDR3 is TGTGCCAGCAGCTTTGGGACAGTCGTCGGGCAGTACTTC. Looking up the rest from reference TRBV11-2 and TRBJ2-7 gives the full variable domain: EAGVAQSPRYKIIEKRQSVAFWCNPISGHATLYWYQQILGQGPKLLIQFQNNGVVDDSQLPKDRFSAERLKGVDSTLKIQPAKLEDSAVYLCASSFGTVVGQYFGPGTRLTVT.

In DNA form, the CDR3 reads TGCGCCAGCAGATTAGGACAAGCCACCGGGGAGCTGTTTTTT. As protein: CASRLGQATGELFF. The gene calls are TRBV10-1 and TRBJ2-2, with D possibly being TRBD1 (5 bases). Looked up from germline, CDR1 is WNHNN and CDR2 is SYGVQD (reference sequence). CDR3 length equals 14 residues. V lost 6 bases and J 4 bases, leaving 12 bases between the germline ends.

This clone was detected only once. This chain uses TRBV30 with TRBJ2-3; perhaps TRBD2 as D (6 bases). Germline V gene sequence: CDR1 GTSNPN, CDR2 SVGIG (reference sequence). The CDR3 runs to 16 residues. V was pared by 3 bases and J by 0 bases, with 16 bases between. The CDR3, as DNA: TGTGCCTGGAGGTCGGGGGAGCGGCTGAGCACAGATACGCAGTATTTT. Amino acid sequence: CAWRSGERLSTDTQYF.

The V and J genes are TRBV7-9 and TRBJ2-1; perhaps TRBD2 as D (5 bases). CDR3 length: 11 residues. The germline gives CDR1 SEHNR, CDR2 FQNEAQ (reference sequence). For the CDR3, the DNA is TGTGCAGCGGCGGTCTACAATGAGCAGTTCTTC. Its protein is CAAAVYNEQFF.

V is TRBV6-5 and J is TRBJ1-2, with D possibly TRBD1 on 6 matching bases. V lost 6 bases and J lost 6, with 14 bases in between. Germline CDR1 is MNHEY and CDR2 is SVGAGI. The CDR3 consists of 13 residues. Here the CDR3 DNA reads TGTGCCAGCAGATGGACAGAAGGCAATGGCTACACCTTC. Protein sequence: CASRWTEGNGYTF.

The V call is TRBV28, the J call TRBJ2-7; D is possibly TRBD1 (6 bases). The V end lost 1 base, the J end lost 2 bases, and 9 bases lay between the germline ends. CDR3 length: 14 residues. Germline values: CDR1 MDHEN, CDR2 SYDVKM. The DNA for the CDR3 is TGTGCCAGCAGTTTATCGGACAGCCCCTACGAGCAGTACTTC. It translates to CASSLSDSPYEQYF. The variable domain in full, with the rest retrieved from reference TRBV28 and TRBJ2-7, is DVKVTQSSRYLVKRTGEKVFLECVQDMDHENMFWYRQDPGLGLRLIYFSYDVKMKEKGDIPEGYSVSREKKERFSLILESASTNQTSMYLCASSLSDSPYEQYFGPGTRLTVT.

The rearrangement joins TRBV28 to TRBJ2-2; the match to TRBD1 covers 9 bases. This CDR3 contains 13 residues. CDR1 is MDHEN and CDR2 is SYDVKM in the germline V gene. V gave up 10 bases and J gave up 4 bases; unmatched junction bases: 4. CDR3 sequence reads: CATGTGPTGELFF. In nucleotides, the CDR3 is TGTGCCACCGGGACAGGGCCCACCGGGGAGCTGTTTTTT.

The chain has TRBV5-1 and TRBJ1-1; a weak D match, TRBD1 (5 bases). The CDR3 sequence is 14 residues long. Looked up from germline, CDR1 is SGHRS and CDR2 is YFSETQ. V was cut by 0 bases and J by 5 bases, with 11 bases left in between. The CDR3 nucleotides read TGCGCCAGCAGCTTGGCCGGGGCGGGGACTGAAGCTTTCTTT. Its translation is CASSLAGAGTEAFF.

The chain combines TRBV5-1 with TRBJ2-5, with a possible D match to TRBD1 (5 bases). The length of the CDR3 is 14 residues. Trimming left V 5 bases short and J 3 bases short, with 14 bases between. Germline CDR1 reads SGHRS; CDR2 reads YFSETQ. Written as DNA, the CDR3 is TGCGCCAGCAGACGTCAGGGCGCCGAAGAGACCCAGTACTTC. It translates to CASRRQGAEETQYF.

A few counts support this clone. The rearrangement joins TRBV28 to TRBJ2-1, with 8 bases lining up with TRBD1. V lost 6 bases to trimming and J lost 7 bases; unmatched junction nucleotides: 11. This CDR3 has 15 amino acids. CDR1 and CDR2 from the germline V gene are MDHEN and SYDVKM. The CDR3 here is CASSWTQGAPNEQFF. The DNA of the CDR3 is TGTGCCAGCAGCTGGACCCAGGGGGCACCTAATGAGCAGTTCTTC.

V gene TRBV25-1 combines with J gene TRBJ2-1, with a possible D match to TRBD1 (6 bases). Looked up from germline, CDR1 is MGHDK and CDR2 is SYGVNS. Trimming took 3 bases from V and 6 from J, leaving 18 bases between them. This CDR3 is built from 16 residues. The chain's CDR3 is CASSDPGTLGANEQFF. CDR3 coding DNA: TGTGCCAGCAGTGATCCCGGGACCCTGGGGGCCAATGAGCAGTTCTTC.

The rearrangement joins TRBV19 to TRBJ2-3; 8 positions agree with TRBD2. The germline gives CDR1 LNHDA, CDR2 SQIVND (reference sequence). Trimming at V came to 8 bases and at J to 10 bases, leaving 17 bases not matched to a gene. CDR3 length: 15 residues. CDR3 coding DNA: TGTGCCAGTGCCACACCGGGACTAGGCGGACAAGCGCAGTATTTT. Its protein is CASATPGLGGQAQYF.

This clone was counted a few times. The chain joins TRBV27 to TRBJ1-2, with D possibly TRBD1 on 6 matching bases. The CDR3 runs 13 residues. Germline lookup yields CDR1 MNHEY and CDR2 SMNVEV (reference sequence). V was pared by 6 bases and J by 6 bases, with 14 bases between. The CDR3 DNA is TGTGCCAGCAGCCGCGGGGGGGCGGATGGCTACACCTTC. Its protein product is CASSRGGADGYTF.

With regard to this clone: The sample holds other DNA sequences that translate to the same CDR3. J is TRBJ2-1 and V is TRBV5-6; a weak D match, TRBD1 (6 bases). Germline assignment: CDR1 SGHDT and CDR2 YYEEEE. CDR3 length: 13 amino acids. V lost 3 bases and J lost 4, with 8 bases in between. CDR3 region: CASSYTGYNEQFF. The CDR3 DNA is TGTGCCAGCAGCTACACAGGGTACAATGAGCAGTTCTTC.

In this sample, this clone turned up once. The chain uses TRBV6-6 and TRBJ1-4, with 7 nucleotides matching TRBD1. The CDR3 has 15 amino acids. Germline V CDR1 and CDR2: MNHNY, SVGAGI (reference sequence). The V and J ends lost 2 bases and 4 bases, in that order; junction bases with no gene match: 4. CDR3 nucleotides: TGTGCCAGCAGTTACAGGACAGGAAATAATGAAAAACTGTTTTTT. Protein: CASSYRTGNNEKLFF.

CDR3 loop: CASSPLARAVTDTQYF. The CDR3 DNA reads as TGTGCCAGCAGCCCCCTGGCCAGGGCCGTCACAGATACGCAGTATTTT. The V gene is TRBV7-6, the J gene TRBJ2-3; D perhaps matches TRBD1 (5 bases). CDR3 length equals 16 residues. Trimming stripped 5 bases from V and 2 bases from J, with 17 bases between. The germline V gene encodes CDR1 SGHVS and CDR2 FNYEAQ.

In its sample, this clone was seen a few times. The V call is TRBV5-5, the J call TRBJ2-7, with 11 positions matching TRBD1. The CDR3 is made up of 16 amino acids. Germline CDR1 is SGHKS and CDR2 is YYEKEE (reference sequence). The trim removed 4 bases at V and 4 bases at J, leaving 10 bases unmatched. The CDR3 coding sequence is TGTGCCAGCAGCCCCACCCGGGGACAGGGGGTGTACGAGCAGTACTTC. Protein sequence: CASSPTRGQGVYEQYF.

The V gene is TRBV11-3, the J gene TRBJ2-1; D is possibly TRBD1 (6 bases). This CDR3 is built from 15 residues. The germline V gene encodes CDR1 SGHNT and CDR2 YENEEA. The germline V and J ends were trimmed by 1 base and 3 bases, with 10 bases remaining between them. The CDR3 sequence is CASSLGARGYNEQFF. The CDR3 DNA reads TGTGCCAGCAGCTTAGGGGCCAGGGGCTACAATGAGCAGTTCTTC.